The 6 T cell receptor beta chains reported below all come from one sample, sequenced in a study of T-cell reconstitution after alpha-beta-depleted transplantation in children. During its preparation, the TCRbeta library received unique molecular identifiers. MiXCR, run by TCRdb on the PCR reads, gives a single entry per CDR3 protein. The table lists more than 15,000 distinct CDR3 sequences, 9.5% to 15% of them singletons. Sequences were derived from PBMCs, mostly from graft donor cells, sampled 180 days after TCRalphabeta/CD19-depleted stem cell transplant. The receptor source for this set is a boy in the first two years of life who had a stem cell transplant for Wiskott-Aldrich syndrome, so the T cells may come from the graft donor.

This clonotype occurred many times. The chain links TRBV10-3 to TRBJ2-5; D is uncertain. The CDR3 runs 13 residues. Deletions cut 4 bases from V and 2 bases from J, with 8 bases between. Germline V gives CDR1 ENHRY, CDR2 SYGVKD. The CDR3 protein is CAISGSRQETQYF. The CDR3 region has the DNA TGTGCCATCAGTGGTAGCAGACAAGAGACCCAGTACTTC.

This clonotype was observed at least ten times. The rearrangement joins TRBV5-1 to TRBJ2-1, with D unresolved. Germline V gene sequence: CDR1 SGHRS, CDR2 YFSETQ. V shed 4 bases and J shed 10 bases, with 9 bases lying between them. The CDR3 runs 11 residues. CDR3 sequence reads: CASSAQSEQFF. The CDR3, as DNA: TGCGCCAGCAGCGCGCAATCCGAGCAGTTCTTC.

This clonotype is medium-sized (0.01 to 0.1%) within its sample. The CDR3 spells CATSSLQGAKAEAFF. The CDR3 region has the DNA TGTGCCACCAGCAGCCTACAGGGGGCGAAAGCTGAAGCTTTCTTT. The chain is built from TRBV15 and TRBJ1-1; 9 bases align to TRBD1. This CDR3 spans 15 amino acids. The V and J ends lost 3 bases and 6 bases, in that order; junction bases with no gene match: 8. The germline CDR1 and CDR2 sequences are LNHNV and YYDKDF (reference sequence).

This clonotype was detected ten times or more. This chain uses TRBV7-9 with TRBJ1-2; D not certain. The V gene lost 2 bases and the J gene lost 6 bases, with 16 bases spanning the gap. Germline V lookup: CDR1 SEHNR, CDR2 FQNEAQ (reference sequence). This CDR3 comprises 15 residues. CDR3 sequence reads: CASSLPRRSDHGYTF. CDR3 DNA: TGTGCCAGCAGCTTACCCAGGCGTTCGGATCATGGCTACACCTTC.

The rearrangement links TRBV28 to TRBJ2-7; 10 nucleotides align to TRBD2. Germline trimming cut 4 bases from V and 3 bases from J; bases unmatched to any gene: 9. Germline lookup yields CDR1 MDHEN and CDR2 SYDVKM. CDR3 length equals 16 residues. CDR3 sequence: CASSYPYSSGSYEQYF. CDR3 bases: TGTGCCAGCAGTTACCCTTATTCTAGCGGGAGCTACGAGCAGTACTTC.

J is TRBJ2-5 and V is TRBV5-4; TRBD2 aligns across 8 bases. CDR3 length equals 15 residues. CDR1 SGHNT and CDR2 YYREEE come from the germline V gene (reference sequence). V dropped 0 bases and J dropped 5; count of bases not matched to a gene: 6. The CDR3 DNA reads TGTGCCAGCAGCTTGGAACGGGGGGGCTGGGAGACCCAGTACTTC. It translates to CASSLERGGWETQYF.